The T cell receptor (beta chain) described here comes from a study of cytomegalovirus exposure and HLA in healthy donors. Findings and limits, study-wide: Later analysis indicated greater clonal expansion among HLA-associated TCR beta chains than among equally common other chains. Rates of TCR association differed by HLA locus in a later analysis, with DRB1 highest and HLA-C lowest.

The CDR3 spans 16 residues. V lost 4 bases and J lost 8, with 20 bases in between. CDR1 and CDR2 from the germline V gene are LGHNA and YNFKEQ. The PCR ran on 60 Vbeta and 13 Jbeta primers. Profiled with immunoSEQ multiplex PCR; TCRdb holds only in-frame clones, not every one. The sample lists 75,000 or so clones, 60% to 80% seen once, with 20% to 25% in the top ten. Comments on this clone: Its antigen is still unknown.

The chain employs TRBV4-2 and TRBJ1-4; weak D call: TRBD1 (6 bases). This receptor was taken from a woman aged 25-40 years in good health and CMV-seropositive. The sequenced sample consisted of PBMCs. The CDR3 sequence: CASSPRGAGDDEKLFF. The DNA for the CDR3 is TGTGCCAGCAGCCCAAGAGGGGCAGGGGACGACGAAAAACTGTTTTTT.